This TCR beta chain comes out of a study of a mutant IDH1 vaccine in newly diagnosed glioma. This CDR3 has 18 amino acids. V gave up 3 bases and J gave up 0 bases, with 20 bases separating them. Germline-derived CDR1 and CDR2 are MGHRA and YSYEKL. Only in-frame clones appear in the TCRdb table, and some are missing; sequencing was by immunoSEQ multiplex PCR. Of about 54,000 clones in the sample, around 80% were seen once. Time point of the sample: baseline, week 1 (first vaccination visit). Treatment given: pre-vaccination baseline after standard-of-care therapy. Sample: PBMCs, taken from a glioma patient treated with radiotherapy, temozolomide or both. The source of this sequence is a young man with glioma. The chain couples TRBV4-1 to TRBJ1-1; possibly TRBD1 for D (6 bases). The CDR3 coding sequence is TGCGCCAGCAGCCATGGGGGACACAGAAAGGCCCTGAACACTGAAGCTTTCTTT. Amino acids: CASSHGGHRKALNTEAFF.